This is a list of T cell receptor beta chains from one sample in a study of siplizumab effects on memory and regulatory T cells. TCRdb's table, derived via immunoSEQ multiplex PCR, lists solely in-frame clones and lacks some. The sample shows about 50,000 clones, roughly nine tenths of them seen only once. Material for sequencing was naive CD8+ T cells sorted from blood. Every receptor here comes from a human donor in good health. Both conserved end residues are part of each CDR3. The D gene is left open where the match is weak. Clone sizes are given selectively: once, few, many, or a class where the clone is expanded.

>TRBV20-1|TRBJ2-2|NA|NA
CSARAGGELFF
TGCAGTGCTAGAGCGGGGGGGGAGCTGTTTTTT
>TRBV11-2|TRBJ2-3|NA|TRBD2
CASGGGSGVTDTQYF
TGTGCCAGCGGAGGTGGTAGCGGGGTCACAGATACGCAGTATTTT
>TRBV6-6|TRBJ2-7|NA|NA
CASSPLGGDYEQYF
TGTGCCAGCAGCCCTTTGGGGGGCGACTACGAGCAGTACTTC
>TRBV11-2|TRBJ2-1|NA|TRBD2
CASSPRLAGGLREQFF
TGTGCCAGCAGCCCCCGTTTAGCGGGGGGTTTACGTGAGCAGTTCTTC
>TRBV27|TRBJ1-1|NA|NA
CASSSGLGTEAFF
TGTGCCAGCAGTTCCGGGCTTGGCACTGAAGCTTTCTTT
>TRBV5-4|TRBJ1-2|NA|TRBD1
CASSTGTDFYGYTF
TGTGCCAGCAGCACCGGGACAGACTTTTATGGCTACACCTTC
>TRBV11-2|TRBJ1-4|NA|NA
CASSLLGISTNEKLFF
TGTGCCAGCAGCTTACTGGGGATCTCAACTAATGAAAAACTGTTTTTT
>TRBV27|TRBJ1-4|NA|NA
CASRPLGNEKLFF
TGTGCCAGCAGACCTCTCGGTAATGAAAAACTGTTTTTT
>TRBV27|TRBJ1-1|once|NA
CASSLSARPLKGAFF
TGTGCCAGCAGTTTATCCGCCAGACCCCTAAAGGGGGCTTTCTTT
>TRBV15|TRBJ2-1|NA|TRBD2
CATRTLTSGKYNEQFF
TGTGCCACCAGAACACTGACTAGCGGGAAATACAATGAGCAGTTCTTC
>TRBV27|TRBJ1-1|NA|NA
CASSLNQDRTEAFF
TGTGCCAGCAGTTTAAACCAGGATCGGACTGAAGCTTTCTTT
>TRBV5-4|TRBJ2-2|NA|NA
CASSLGLGGKNTGELFF
TGTGCCAGCAGCTTGGGGCTGGGCGGGAAGAACACCGGGGAGCTGTTTTTT
>TRBV7-2|TRBJ2-1|NA|TRBD2
CASSEIAGGQDNEQFF
TGTGCCAGCAGCGAGATAGCGGGAGGGCAGGACAATGAGCAGTTCTTC
>TRBV2|TRBJ2-7|NA|TRBD1
CASRTLDRGRGEQYF
TGTGCCAGCAGGACTTTGGACAGGGGTCGGGGCGAGCAGTACTTC
>TRBV6-6|TRBJ2-1|NA|TRBD2
CASSRLAGGYNEQFF
TGTGCCAGCAGTAGACTAGCGGGAGGCTACAATGAGCAGTTCTTC
>TRBV7-8|TRBJ2-5|NA|NA
CASSQLLYQETQYF
TGTGCCAGCAGCCAATTATTGTACCAAGAGACCCAGTACTTC
>TRBV6-5|TRBJ2-7|NA|NA
CASSYSTYEQYF
TGTGCCAGCAGTTACTCAACCTACGAGCAGTACTTC
>TRBV6-6|TRBJ2-7|NA|NA
CASGPGTFHEQYF
TGTGCCAGCGGCCCCGGGACTTTCCACGAGCAGTACTTC
>TRBV5-1|TRBJ2-7|NA|NA
CASSLDSTYEQYF
TGCGCCAGCAGCTTGGACAGTACCTACGAGCAGTACTTC
>TRBV5-8|TRBJ1-1|NA|NA
CASSFTPDTEAFF
TGTGCCAGCAGCTTTACCCCCGACACTGAAGCTTTCTTT
>TRBV10-3|TRBJ2-2|NA|TRBD2
CAIRTSGGEYTGELFF
TGTGCCATCCGGACTAGCGGGGGGGAATACACCGGGGAGCTGTTTTTT
>TRBV5-1|TRBJ2-2|NA|NA
CASSVEIAGELFF
TGCGCCAGCTCGGTAGAAATCGCCGGGGAGCTGTTTTTT
>TRBV19|TRBJ1-5|few|TRBD1
CASSILGQGVNQPQHF
TGTGCCAGTAGTATCCTCGGACAGGGTGTGAATCAGCCCCAGCATTTT
>TRBV4-2|TRBJ1-5|few|NA
CASSQGGAYQPQHF
TGTGCCAGCAGCCAAGGCGGGGCGTATCAGCCCCAGCATTTT
>TRBV6-1|TRBJ1-1|NA|NA
CASSEAQSMNTEAFF
TGTGCCAGCAGTGAAGCCCAGTCTATGAACACTGAAGCTTTCTTT
>TRBV5-1|TRBJ2-7|NA|NA
CASSFAGGYEQYF
TGCGCCAGCAGCTTTGCCGGGGGCTACGAGCAGTACTTC
>TRBV4-1|TRBJ1-1|NA|TRBD1
CASSQEGQGGTEAFF
TGCGCCAGCAGCCAAGAAGGACAGGGAGGTACTGAAGCTTTCTTT
>TRBV5-1|TRBJ1-3|NA|NA
CASSLGGTGNTIYF
TGCGCCAGCAGCTTGGGAGGGACTGGAAACACCATATATTTT
>TRBV18|TRBJ2-1|once|TRBD2
CASSPMRTSGNNEQFF
TGTGCCAGCTCACCAATGAGAACTAGCGGAAACAATGAGCAGTTCTTC
>TRBV5-4|TRBJ2-7|NA|TRBD1
CASSLLTGGHEQYF
TGTGCCAGCAGCTTGTTAACAGGGGGTCACGAGCAGTACTTC
>TRBV5-5|TRBJ2-7|NA|NA
CASSPEYEQYF
TGTGCCAGCAGCCCCGAGTACGAGCAGTACTTC
>TRBV7-9|TRBJ1-1|NA|TRBD1
CASTRSDRDEAFF
TGTGCCAGCACCAGATCCGACAGGGATGAAGCTTTCTTT
>TRBV30|TRBJ1-5|NA|NA
CAWSVLGDQPQHF
TGTGCCTGGAGTGTACTGGGTGATCAGCCCCAGCATTTT
>TRBV7-7|TRBJ1-2|NA|TRBD1
CASSYNRDRPNYGYTF
TGTGCCAGCAGCTATAACCGGGACAGGCCTAACTATGGCTACACCTTC
>TRBV7-9|TRBJ2-7|NA|TRBD2
CASVTGGSPYEQYF
TGTGCCAGCGTGACGGGAGGAAGTCCCTACGAGCAGTACTTC
>TRBV10-1|TRBJ2-3|NA|TRBD2
CASSEFSGTYTTSDTQYF
TGCGCCAGCAGTGAGTTTAGCGGGACTTATACAACATCCGATACGCAGTATTTT
>TRBV11-2|TRBJ2-5|NA|NA
CASSLWEDGRDGPQETQYF
TGTGCCAGCAGCTTATGGGAGGATGGCAGGGATGGCCCTCAAGAGACCCAGTACTTC
>TRBV7-6|TRBJ2-5|once|NA
CASSPYRTEGETQYF
TGTGCCAGCAGCCCCTACCGGACTGAAGGGGAGACCCAGTACTTC
>TRBV7-9|TRBJ2-1|NA|TRBD1
CASSFETGYYNEQFF
TGTGCCAGCAGCTTCGAGACAGGGTACTACAATGAGCAGTTCTTC
>TRBV19|TRBJ2-7|NA|TRBD1
CASSSSGQSYEQYF
TGTGCCAGTAGTTCCTCGGGACAGTCCTACGAGCAGTACTTC
>TRBV7-9|TRBJ1-1|few|NA
CASSLESFEAFF
TGTGCCAGCAGCTTAGAAAGCTTTGAAGCTTTCTTT
>TRBV7-7|TRBJ2-1|NA|TRBD2
CASSPWGAGIYNEQFF
TGTGCTAGCAGCCCATGGGGAGCGGGGATATACAATGAGCAGTTCTTC
>TRBV4-1|TRBJ2-7|NA|TRBD2
CASSRTRSYEQYF
TGCGCCAGCAGCCGGACTAGGTCCTACGAGCAGTACTTC
>TRBV14|TRBJ2-3|NA|NA
CASSQVGQGDTQYF
TGTGCCAGCAGCCAAGTGGGTCAGGGGGATACGCAGTATTTT